What follows is one TCR beta chain and its context. What it binds is not known. The record originates from a study of graft-versus-host responses after intestinal transplantation. Study summary: Grafts were multivisceral, liver-intestinal, or isolated intestinal. Tacrolimus plus steroids were given to all recipients for two to three years, preceded by anti-thymocyte globulin induction.

General observations from the study: GvH clones detected in recipient marrow included some appearing first in ileum or blood. Early HvG declines after transplant were associated with peak circulating GvH clone levels.

Researchers processed graft tissue to release intraepithelial and lamina propria lymphocytes. Per the germline V gene, CDR1 is SGHAT and CDR2 is FQNNGV. The CDR3 covers 14 residues. Trimming took 5 bases from V and 5 from J, leaving 15 bases between them. Some clones are missing from TCRdb's copy, which holds only in-frame ones; the method was immunoSEQ multiplex PCR. Altogether 3,000 to 4,000 clones are present, approximately 81% being singletons, with the ten largest covering around 10%. The sequencing used ileum tissue, collected roughly 5 and 7 days after intestinal transplantation. This clonotype was obtained from a human patient who received an intestinal transplant, so some T cells may come from the graft donor. The V gene is TRBV11-2, the J gene TRBJ2-5; D possibly corresponds to TRBD2 (6 bases). The CDR3, as DNA: TGTGCCAGCAGCCGACTAATCGGAGGGGAGACCCAGTACTTC. It codes for CASSRLIGGETQYF.